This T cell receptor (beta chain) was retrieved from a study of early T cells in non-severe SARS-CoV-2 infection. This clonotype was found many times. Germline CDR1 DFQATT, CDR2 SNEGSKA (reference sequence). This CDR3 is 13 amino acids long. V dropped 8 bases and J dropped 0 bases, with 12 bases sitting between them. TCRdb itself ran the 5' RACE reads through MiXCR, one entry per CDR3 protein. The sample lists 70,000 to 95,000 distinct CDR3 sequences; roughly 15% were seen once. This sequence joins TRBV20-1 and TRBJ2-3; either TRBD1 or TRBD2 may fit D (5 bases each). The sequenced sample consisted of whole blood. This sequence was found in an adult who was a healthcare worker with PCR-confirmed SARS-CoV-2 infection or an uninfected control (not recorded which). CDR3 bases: TGCAGTTCCCCGGGACCAAGCACAGATACGCAGTATTTT. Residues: CSSPGPSTDTQYF.